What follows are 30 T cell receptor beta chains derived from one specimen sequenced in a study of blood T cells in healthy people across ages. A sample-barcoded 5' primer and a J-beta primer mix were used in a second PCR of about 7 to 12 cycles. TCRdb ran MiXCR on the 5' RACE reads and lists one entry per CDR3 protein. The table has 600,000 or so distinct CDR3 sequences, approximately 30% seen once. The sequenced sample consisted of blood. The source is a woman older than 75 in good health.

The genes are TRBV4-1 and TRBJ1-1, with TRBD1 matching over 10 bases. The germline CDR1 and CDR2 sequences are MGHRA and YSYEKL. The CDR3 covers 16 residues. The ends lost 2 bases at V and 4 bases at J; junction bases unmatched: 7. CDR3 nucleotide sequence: TGCGCCAGCAGCCAATCGATTGGACAGGGGGGCACTGAAGCTTTCTTT. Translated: CASSQSIGQGGTEAFF.

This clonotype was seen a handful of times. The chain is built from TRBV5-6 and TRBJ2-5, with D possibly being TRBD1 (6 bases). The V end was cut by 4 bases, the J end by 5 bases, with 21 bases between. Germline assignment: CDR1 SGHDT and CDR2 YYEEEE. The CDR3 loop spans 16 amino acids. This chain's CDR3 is CASSLRGQGYRETQYF. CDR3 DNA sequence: TGTGCCAGCAGCCTCCGAGGCCAGGGGTACAGGGAGACCCAGTACTTC.

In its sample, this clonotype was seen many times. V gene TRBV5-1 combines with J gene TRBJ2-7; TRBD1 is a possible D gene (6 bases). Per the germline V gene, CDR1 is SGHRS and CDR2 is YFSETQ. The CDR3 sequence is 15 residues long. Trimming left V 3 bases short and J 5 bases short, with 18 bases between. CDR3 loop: CASSSQAQGRNEQYF. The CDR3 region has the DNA TGCGCCAGCAGCTCGCAAGCACAGGGTAGGAACGAGCAGTACTTC. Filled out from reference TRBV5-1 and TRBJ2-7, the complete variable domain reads KAGVTQTPRYLIKTRGQQVTLSCSPISGHRSVSWYQQTPGQGLQFLFEYFSETQRNKGNFPGRFSGRQFSNSRSEMNVSTLELGDSALYLCASSSQAQGRNEQYFGPGTRLTVT.

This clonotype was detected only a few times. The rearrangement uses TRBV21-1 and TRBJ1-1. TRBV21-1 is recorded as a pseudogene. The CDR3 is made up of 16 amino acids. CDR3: CASSKGESPMNTEAFF. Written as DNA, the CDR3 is TGTGCCAGCAGCAAAGGTGAGTCTCCCATGAACACTGAAGCTTTCTTT.

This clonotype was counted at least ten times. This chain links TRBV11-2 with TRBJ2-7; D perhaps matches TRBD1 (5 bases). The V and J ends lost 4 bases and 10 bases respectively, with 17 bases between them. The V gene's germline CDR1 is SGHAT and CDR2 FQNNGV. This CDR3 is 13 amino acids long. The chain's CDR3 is CASSYNPGIAQYF. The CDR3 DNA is TGTGCCAGCAGCTACAACCCAGGGATCGCCCAGTACTTC.

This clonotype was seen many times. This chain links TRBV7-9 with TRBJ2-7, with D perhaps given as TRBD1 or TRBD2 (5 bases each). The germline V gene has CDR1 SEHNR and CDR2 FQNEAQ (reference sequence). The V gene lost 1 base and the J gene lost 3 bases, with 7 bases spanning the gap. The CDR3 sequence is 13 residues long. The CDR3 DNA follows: TGTGCCAGCAGCTTAGGGGACGGCTACGAGCAGTACTTC. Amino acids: CASSLGDGYEQYF.

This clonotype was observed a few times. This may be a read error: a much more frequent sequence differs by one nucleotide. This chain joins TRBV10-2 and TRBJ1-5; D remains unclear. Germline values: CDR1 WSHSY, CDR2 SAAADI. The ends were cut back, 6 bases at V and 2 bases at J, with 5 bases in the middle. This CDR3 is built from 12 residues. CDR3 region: CASSAGNQPQHF. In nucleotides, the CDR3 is TGCGCCAGCAGCGCCGGCAATCAGCCCCAGCATTTT.

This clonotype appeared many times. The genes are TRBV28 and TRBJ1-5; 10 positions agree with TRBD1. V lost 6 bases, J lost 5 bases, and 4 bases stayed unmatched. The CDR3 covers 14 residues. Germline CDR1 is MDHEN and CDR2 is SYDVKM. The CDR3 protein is CASRTGGQYQPQHF. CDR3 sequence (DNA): TGTGCCAGCAGGACAGGGGGCCAATATCAGCCCCAGCATTTT.

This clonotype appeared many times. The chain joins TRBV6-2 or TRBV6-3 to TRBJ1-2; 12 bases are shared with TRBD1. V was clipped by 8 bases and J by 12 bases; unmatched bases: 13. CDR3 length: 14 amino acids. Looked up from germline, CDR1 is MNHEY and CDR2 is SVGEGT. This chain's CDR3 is CASYSPGQGARNTF. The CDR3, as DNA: TGTGCCAGCTATTCACCGGGACAGGGGGCTCGGAACACCTTC.

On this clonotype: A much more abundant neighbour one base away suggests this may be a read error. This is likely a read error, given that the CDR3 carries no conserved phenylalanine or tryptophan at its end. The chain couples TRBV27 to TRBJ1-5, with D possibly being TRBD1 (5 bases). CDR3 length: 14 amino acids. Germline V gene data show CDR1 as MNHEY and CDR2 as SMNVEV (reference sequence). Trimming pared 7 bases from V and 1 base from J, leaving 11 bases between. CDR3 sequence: CASNNGGSNQPQHC. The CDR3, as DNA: TGTGCCAGCAATAACGGGGGGAGCAATCAGCCCCAGCATTGT.

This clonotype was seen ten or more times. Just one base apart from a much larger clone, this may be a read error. This CDR3 reads CSVGIGTAYNEQYF. CDR3 DNA sequence: TGCAGCGTTGGGATCGGGACAGCGTACAATGAGCAGTACTTC. J is TRBJ2-1 and V is TRBV29-1; the match to TRBD1 covers 7 bases. The end of the DNA is better explained by TRBJ2-7, so the J call may be wrong. CDR1 and CDR2 (germline): SQVTM, ANQGSEA. The CDR3 loop spans 14 amino acids.

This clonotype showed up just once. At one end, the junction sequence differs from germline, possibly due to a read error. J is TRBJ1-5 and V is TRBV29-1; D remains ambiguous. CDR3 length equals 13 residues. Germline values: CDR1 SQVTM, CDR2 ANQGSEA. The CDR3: CSVEGRPNQPQHF. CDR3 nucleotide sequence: TGTAGCGTCGAAGGACGGCCCAATCAGCCCCAGCATTTT.

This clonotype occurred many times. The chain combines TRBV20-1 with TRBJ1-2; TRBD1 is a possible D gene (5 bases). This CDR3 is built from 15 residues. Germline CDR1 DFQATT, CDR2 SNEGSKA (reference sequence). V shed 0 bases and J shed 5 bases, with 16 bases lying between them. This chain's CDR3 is CSARDDGRALYGYTF. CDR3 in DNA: TGCAGTGCTAGAGATGACGGCAGGGCGTTGTATGGCTACACCTTC.

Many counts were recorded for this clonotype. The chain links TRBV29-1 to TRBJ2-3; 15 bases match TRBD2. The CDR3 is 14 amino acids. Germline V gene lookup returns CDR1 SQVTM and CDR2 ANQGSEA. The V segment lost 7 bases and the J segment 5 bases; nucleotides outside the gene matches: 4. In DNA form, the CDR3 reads TGCAGCGGTGGACTAGCGGGGGGGCTAGATACGCAGTATTTT. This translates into CSGGLAGGLDTQYF.

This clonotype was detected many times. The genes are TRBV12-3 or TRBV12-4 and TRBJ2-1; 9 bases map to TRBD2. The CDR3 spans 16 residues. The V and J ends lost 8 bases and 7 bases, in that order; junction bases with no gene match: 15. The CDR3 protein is CASLSSVAGVRNEQFF. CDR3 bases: TGTGCCAGCTTGAGTAGCGTAGCGGGGGTCAGGAATGAGCAGTTCTTC.

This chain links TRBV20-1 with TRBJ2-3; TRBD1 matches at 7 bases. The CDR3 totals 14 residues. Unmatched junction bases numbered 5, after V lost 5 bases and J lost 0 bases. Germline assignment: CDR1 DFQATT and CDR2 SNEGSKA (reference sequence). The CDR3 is CSAATGPSTDTQYF. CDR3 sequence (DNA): TGCAGTGCTGCGACAGGGCCAAGCACAGATACGCAGTATTTT.

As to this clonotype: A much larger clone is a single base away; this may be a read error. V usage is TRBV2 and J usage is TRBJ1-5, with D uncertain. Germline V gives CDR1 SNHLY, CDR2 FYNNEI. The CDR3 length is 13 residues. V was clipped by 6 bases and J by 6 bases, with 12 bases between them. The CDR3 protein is CASRQELTQPQHF. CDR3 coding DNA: TGTGCCAGCAGGCAGGAACTCACTCAGCCCCAGCATTTT.

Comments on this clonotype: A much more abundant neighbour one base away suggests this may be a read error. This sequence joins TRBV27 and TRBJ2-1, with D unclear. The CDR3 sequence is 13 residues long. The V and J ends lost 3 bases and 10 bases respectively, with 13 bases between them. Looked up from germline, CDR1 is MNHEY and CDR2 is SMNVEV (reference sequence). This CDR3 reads CASSLVQAGEQFF. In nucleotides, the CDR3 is TGTGCCAGCAGTTTGGTCCAAGCTGGCGAGCAGTTCTTC.

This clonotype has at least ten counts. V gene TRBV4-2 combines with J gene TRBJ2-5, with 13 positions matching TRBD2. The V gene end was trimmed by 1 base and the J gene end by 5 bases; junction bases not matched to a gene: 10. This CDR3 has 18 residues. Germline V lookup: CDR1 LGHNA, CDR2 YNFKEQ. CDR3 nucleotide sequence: TGTGCCAGCAGCCAAGTGACTAGCGGGGGGCCATCCCATGAGACCCAGTACTTC. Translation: CASSQVTSGGPSHETQYF.

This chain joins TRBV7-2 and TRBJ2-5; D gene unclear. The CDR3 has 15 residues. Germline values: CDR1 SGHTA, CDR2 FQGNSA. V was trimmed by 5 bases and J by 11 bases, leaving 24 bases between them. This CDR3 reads CASSPRPTVVEAQYF. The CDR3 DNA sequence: TGTGCCAGCAGCCCTCGGCCGACGGTTGTTGAGGCTCAGTACTTC.

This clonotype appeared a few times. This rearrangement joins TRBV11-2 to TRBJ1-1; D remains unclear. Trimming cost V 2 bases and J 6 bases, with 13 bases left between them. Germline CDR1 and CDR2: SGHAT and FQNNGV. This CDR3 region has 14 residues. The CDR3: CASSLRRERPEAFF. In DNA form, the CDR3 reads TGTGCCAGCAGCTTAAGACGGGAGCGTCCTGAAGCTTTCTTT. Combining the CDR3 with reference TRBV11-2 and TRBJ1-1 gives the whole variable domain EAGVAQSPRYKIIEKRQSVAFWCNPISGHATLYWYQQILGQGPKLLIQFQNNGVVDDSQLPKDRFSAERLKGVDSTLKIQPAKLEDSAVYLCASSLRRERPEAFFGQGTRLTVV.

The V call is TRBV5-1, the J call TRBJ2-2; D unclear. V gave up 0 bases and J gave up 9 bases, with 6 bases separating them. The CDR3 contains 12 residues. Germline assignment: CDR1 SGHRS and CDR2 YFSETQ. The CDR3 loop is CASSLEFRELFF. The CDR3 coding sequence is TGCGCCAGCAGCTTGGAGTTCCGGGAGCTGTTTTTT.

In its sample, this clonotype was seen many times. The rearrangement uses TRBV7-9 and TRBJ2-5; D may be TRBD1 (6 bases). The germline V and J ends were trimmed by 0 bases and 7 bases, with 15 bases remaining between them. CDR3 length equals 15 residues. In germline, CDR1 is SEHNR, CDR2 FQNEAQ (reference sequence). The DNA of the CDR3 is TGTGCCAGCAGCTTAGCCCTTGGGGGCGAAGGGACCCAGTACTTC. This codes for CASSLALGGEGTQYF.

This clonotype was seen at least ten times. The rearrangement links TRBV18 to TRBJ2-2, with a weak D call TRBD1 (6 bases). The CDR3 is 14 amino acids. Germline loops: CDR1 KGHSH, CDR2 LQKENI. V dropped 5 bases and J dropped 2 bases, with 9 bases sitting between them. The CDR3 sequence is CASSVQGNTGELFF. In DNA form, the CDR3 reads TGTGCCAGCTCAGTACAGGGAAACACCGGGGAGCTGTTTTTT.

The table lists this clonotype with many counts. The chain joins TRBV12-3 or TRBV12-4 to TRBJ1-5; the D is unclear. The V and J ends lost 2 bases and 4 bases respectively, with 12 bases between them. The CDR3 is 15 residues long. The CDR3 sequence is CASSLYGSPNQPQHF. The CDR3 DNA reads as TGTGCCAGCAGTTTATACGGATCGCCGAATCAGCCCCAGCATTTT.

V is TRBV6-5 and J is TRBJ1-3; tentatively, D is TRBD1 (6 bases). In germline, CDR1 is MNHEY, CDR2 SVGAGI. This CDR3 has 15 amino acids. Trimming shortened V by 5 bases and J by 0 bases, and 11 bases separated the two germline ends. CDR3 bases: TGTGCCAGCAGTATTGACAGGAGCTCTGGAAACACCATATATTTT. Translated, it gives CASSIDRSSGNTIYF.

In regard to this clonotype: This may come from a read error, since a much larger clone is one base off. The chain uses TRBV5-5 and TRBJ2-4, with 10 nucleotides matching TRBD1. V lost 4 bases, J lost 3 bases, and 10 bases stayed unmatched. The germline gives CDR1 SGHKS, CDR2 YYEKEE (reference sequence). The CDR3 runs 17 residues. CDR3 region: CASSPGTGEMDKNIQYF. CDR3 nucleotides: TGTGCCAGCAGCCCTGGGACAGGGGAGATGGACAAAAACATTCAGTACTTC. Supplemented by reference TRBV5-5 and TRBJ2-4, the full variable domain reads DAGVTQSPTHLIKTRGQQVTLRCSPISGHKSVSWYQQVLGQGPQFIFQYYEKEERGRGNFPDRFSARQFPNYSSELNVNALLLGDSALYLCASSPGTGEMDKNIQYFGAGTRLSVL.

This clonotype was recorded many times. The CDR3 sequence: CAWSRRQQGAEQYF. CDR3 DNA: TGTGCCTGGAGTAGGAGGCAGCAGGGGGCCGAGCAGTACTTC. The chain links TRBV30 to TRBJ2-7, with 8 bases matching TRBD1. CDR1 GTSNPN and CDR2 SVGIG come from the germline V gene (reference sequence). Unmatched junction bases numbered 9, after V lost 2 bases and J lost 6 bases. CDR3 size: 14 residues.

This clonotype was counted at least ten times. CDR3 nucleotides: TGTGCCAGCAGTTACTGGAGCAATCAGCCCCAGCATTTT. This gives the protein CASSYWSNQPQHF. The chain has TRBV6-2 or TRBV6-3 and TRBJ1-5; D not certain. The V and J ends lost 1 base and 1 base respectively, with 2 bases between them. This CDR3 spans 13 amino acids. Looked up from germline, CDR1 is MNHEY and CDR2 is SVGEGT.

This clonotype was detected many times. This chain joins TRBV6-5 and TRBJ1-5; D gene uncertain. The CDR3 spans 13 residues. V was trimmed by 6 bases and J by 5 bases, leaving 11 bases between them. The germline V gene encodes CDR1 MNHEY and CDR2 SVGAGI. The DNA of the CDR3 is TGTGCCAGCAGCAGAGCGAGAGATCAGCCCCAGCATTTT. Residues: CASSRARDQPQHF.